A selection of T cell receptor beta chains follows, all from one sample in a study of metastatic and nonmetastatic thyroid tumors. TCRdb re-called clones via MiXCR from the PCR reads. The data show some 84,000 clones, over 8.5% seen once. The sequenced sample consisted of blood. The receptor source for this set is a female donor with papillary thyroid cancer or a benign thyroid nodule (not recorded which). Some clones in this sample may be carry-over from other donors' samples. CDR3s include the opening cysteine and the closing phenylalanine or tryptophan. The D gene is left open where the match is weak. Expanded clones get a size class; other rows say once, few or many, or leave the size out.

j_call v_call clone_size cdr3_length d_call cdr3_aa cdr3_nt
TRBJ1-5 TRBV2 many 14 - CASSATRSNQPQHF TGTGCCAGCAGTGCCACTAGGAGCAATCAGCCCCAGCATTTT
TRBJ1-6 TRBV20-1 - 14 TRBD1 CSAPTGTGRSPLHF TGCAGTGCTCCAACCGGGACAGGGCGATCACCCCTCCACTTT
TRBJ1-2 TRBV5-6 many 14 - CASSLRATNYGYTF TGTGCCAGCAGCTTGCGCGCCACTAACTATGGCTACACCTTC
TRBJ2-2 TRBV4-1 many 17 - CASSQGSGLTNTGELFF TGCGCCAGCAGCCAAGGGTCCGGACTAACGAACACCGGGGAGCTGTTTTTT
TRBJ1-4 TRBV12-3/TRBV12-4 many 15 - CASSLASIRREKLFF TGTGCCAGCAGTCTAGCGTCAATCAGGAGGGAAAAACTGTTTTTT
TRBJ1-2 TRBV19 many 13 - CASRGRGDYGYTF TGTGCCAGTAGAGGGAGGGGGGACTATGGCTACACCTTC
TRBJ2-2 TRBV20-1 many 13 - CSASGAYTGELFF TGCAGTGCTAGCGGGGCCTACACCGGGGAGCTGTTTTTT
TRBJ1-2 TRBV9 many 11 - CASRGPYGYTF TGTGCCAGCAGAGGACCATATGGCTACACCTTC
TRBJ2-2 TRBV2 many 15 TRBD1 CASTRDRGKTGELFF TGTGCCAGCACCCGGGACAGGGGAAAAACCGGGGAGCTGTTTTTT
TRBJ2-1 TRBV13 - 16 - CASSQSRGANGDEQFF TGTGCCAGCAGCCAGTCCCGGGGGGCCAATGGGGATGAGCAGTTCTTC
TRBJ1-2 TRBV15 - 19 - CATSRPRHGAAKANYGYTF TGTGCCACCAGCAGACCTCGACATGGTGCCGCCAAAGCTAACTATGGCTACACCTTC
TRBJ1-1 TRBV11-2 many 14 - CASSLKGMNTEAFF TGTGCCAGCAGCTTAAAGGGAATGAACACTGAAGCTTTCTTT
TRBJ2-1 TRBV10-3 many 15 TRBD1 CAISETGGSYNEQFF TGTGCCATCAGTGAGACAGGGGGCTCCTACAATGAGCAGTTCTTC
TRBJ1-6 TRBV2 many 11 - CAAQDSSPLHF TGTGCCGCCCAAGACAGTTCACCCCTCCACTTT
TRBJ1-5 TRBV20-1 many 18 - CSALGPGPKHYSNQPQHF TGCAGTGCCCTTGGTCCGGGCCCCAAACATTATAGCAATCAGCCCCAGCATTTT
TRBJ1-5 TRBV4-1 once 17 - CASSQECVTGFNQPQHF TGCGCCAGCAGCCAAGAGTGTGTGACAGGATTCAATCAGCCCCAGCATTTT
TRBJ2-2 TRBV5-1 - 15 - CASSSNRTDTWELFF TGCGCCAGCAGCTCGAACAGGACGGACACCTGGGAGCTGTTTTTT
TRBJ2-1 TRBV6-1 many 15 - CASRRTSASYNEQFF TGTGCCAGCAGAAGGACATCCGCCTCCTACAATGAGCAGTTCTTC
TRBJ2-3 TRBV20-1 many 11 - CSASRGDTQYF TGCAGTGCTAGTAGAGGAGATACGCAGTATTTT
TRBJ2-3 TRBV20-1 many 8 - CSAQRADF TGCAGTGCCCAGAGGGCGGATTTT
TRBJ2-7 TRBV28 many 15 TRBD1 CASSFPQGATYEQYF TGTGCCAGCAGTTTCCCACAGGGGGCCACCTACGAGCAGTACTTC
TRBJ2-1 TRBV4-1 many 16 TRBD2 CASSQVTSARGNEQFF TGCGCCAGCAGCCAAGTGACTAGCGCCCGAGGGAATGAGCAGTTCTTC
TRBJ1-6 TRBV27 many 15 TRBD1 CASNTFGTGGSPLHF TGTGCCAGTAACACCTTCGGGACAGGCGGATCACCCCTCCACTTT
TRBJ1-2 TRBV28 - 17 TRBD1 CASSFHRGTGTNYGYTF TGTGCCAGCAGTTTCCACCGCGGGACAGGGACAAACTATGGCTACACCTTC
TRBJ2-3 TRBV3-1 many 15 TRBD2 CASSPLARGTDTQYF TGTGCCAGCAGCCCACTAGCGAGAGGCACAGATACGCAGTATTTT
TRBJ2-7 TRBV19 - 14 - CASSIGSYGYEQYF TGTGCCAGTAGTATAGGCAGTTACGGCTACGAGCAGTACTTC
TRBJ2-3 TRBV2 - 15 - CASRDRDKHTDTQYF TGTGCCAGCAGGGACCGGGACAAGCACACAGATACGCAGTATTTT
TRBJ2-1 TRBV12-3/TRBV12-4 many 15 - CASSLAGGGYNEQFF TGTGCCAGCAGTTTAGCGGGGGGTGGGTACAATGAGCAGTTCTTC
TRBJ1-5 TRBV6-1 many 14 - CASSKDSSNQPQHF TGTGCCAGCAGTAAGGACAGCAGCAATCAGCCCCAGCATTTT
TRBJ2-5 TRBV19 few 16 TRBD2 CASSTRLAGGQETQYF TGTGCCAGTAGTACTAGACTAGCGGGGGGCCAAGAGACCCAGTACTTC
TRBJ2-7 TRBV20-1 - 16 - CSARGSPGGTSYEQYF TGCAGTGCCAGAGGCTCCCCCGGGGGAACTTCCTACGAGCAGTACTTC
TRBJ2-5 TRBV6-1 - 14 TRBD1 CASRERDRGETQYF TGTGCCAGCAGGGAACGGGACAGGGGGGAGACCCAGTACTTC
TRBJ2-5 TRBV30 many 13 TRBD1 CACRDRGRETQYF TGTGCCTGTCGGGACAGGGGGCGAGAGACCCAGTACTTC
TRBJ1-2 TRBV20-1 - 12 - CSARDRPSGYTF TGCAGTGCTAGAGATCGGCCTTCCGGCTACACCTTC
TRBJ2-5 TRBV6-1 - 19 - CASSENLGGRGGQQETQYF TGTGCCAGCAGTGAAAATCTGGGGGGTAGAGGGGGACAGCAAGAGACCCAGTACTTC
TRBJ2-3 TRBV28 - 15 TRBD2 CASGLTSGGTDTQYF TGTGCCAGCGGCCTTACTAGCGGGGGGACAGATACGCAGTATTTT
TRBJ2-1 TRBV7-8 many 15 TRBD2 CASSFRQGAGNEQFF TGTGCCAGCAGCTTCCGGCAGGGAGCGGGGAATGAGCAGTTCTTC
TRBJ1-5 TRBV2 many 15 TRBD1 CASRGDDRAGQPQHF TGTGCCAGCAGGGGGGACGACAGGGCAGGGCAGCCCCAGCATTTT
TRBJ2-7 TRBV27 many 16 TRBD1 CASSLSWAGGIYEQYF TGTGCCAGCAGTTTATCGTGGGCAGGGGGCATCTACGAGCAGTACTTC
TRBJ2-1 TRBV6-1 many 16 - CASSYYEGGPYNEQFF TGTGCCAGCAGCTATTACGAAGGGGGGCCCTACAATGAGCAGTTCTTC
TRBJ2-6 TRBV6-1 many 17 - CASRPRDARSGANVLTF TGTGCCAGCAGACCGCGGGACGCCCGCTCTGGGGCCAACGTCCTGACTTTC
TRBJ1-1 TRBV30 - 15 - CAWRGREPLNTEAFF TGTGCCTGGAGGGGGAGGGAGCCCTTGAACACTGAAGCTTTCTTT
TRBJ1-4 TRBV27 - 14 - CASSTHTTNEKLFF TGTGCCAGCTCGACACATACAACTAATGAAAAACTGTTTTTT
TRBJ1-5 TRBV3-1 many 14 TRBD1 CASSRTGGGQPQHF TGTGCCAGCAGTCGGACAGGGGGTGGGCAGCCCCAGCATTTT
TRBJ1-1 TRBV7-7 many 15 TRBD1 CASSPLGQGNTEAFF TGTGCCAGCAGCCCACTGGGACAGGGGAACACTGAAGCTTTCTTT
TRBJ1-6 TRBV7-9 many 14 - CASSTGLGNSPLHF TGTGCCAGCAGCACAGGGTTAGGTAATTCACCCCTCCACTTT
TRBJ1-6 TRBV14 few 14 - CASRAGVYNSPLHF TGTGCCAGCAGAGCGGGAGTATATAATTCACCCCTCCACTTT
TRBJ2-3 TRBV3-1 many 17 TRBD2 CASSGLAGGPSTDTQYF TGTGCCAGCAGCGGACTAGCGGGGGGCCCTAGCACAGATACGCAGTATTTT
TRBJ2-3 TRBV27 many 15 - CASSLGPTPGDTQYF TGTGCCAGCAGTCTAGGGCCGACGCCGGGAGATACGCAGTATTTT
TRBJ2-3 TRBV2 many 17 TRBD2 CASSELAGGDSTDTQYF TGTGCCAGCAGTGAACTAGCGGGGGGCGATAGCACAGATACGCAGTATTTT
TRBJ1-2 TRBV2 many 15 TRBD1 CASSARQGTNYGYTF TGTGCCAGCAGTGCTCGACAGGGGACGAACTATGGCTACACCTTC
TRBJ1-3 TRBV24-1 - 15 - CATSDNRESGNTIYF TGTGCCACCAGTGACAACAGGGAATCTGGAAACACCATATATTTT
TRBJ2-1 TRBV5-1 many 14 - CASSLGGIDNEQFF TGCGCCAGCAGCTTGGGGGGGATCGACAATGAGCAGTTCTTC
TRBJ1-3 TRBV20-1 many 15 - CSARDHRGVGNTIYF TGCAGTGCTAGAGATCATCGTGGGGTTGGAAACACCATATATTTT